This T cell receptor (beta chain) was found in a study of T-cell memory formation after mild COVID-19. Findings and limits, study-wide: Confirmation of SARS-CoV-2 specificity was lacking for second-wave clones peaking day 37. Day 15 to 85 contracting clones showed balanced CD4/CD8; later expanders leaned CD4+.

The 5'RACE method, run with constant-segment primers, produced TCR alpha and TCR beta cDNA libraries (carrying sample barcodes and UMIs). One entry per CDR3 protein, called by TCRdb with MiXCR from the 5' RACE reads. The repertoire holds 90,000 to 130,000 distinct CDR3 sequences, with roughly 19% as singletons. The V and J ends lost 1 base and 7 bases respectively, with 11 bases between them. Germline V gives CDR1 SEHNR, CDR2 FQNEAQ (reference sequence). CDR3 length equals 14 residues. Concerning this clonotype: Its antigen remains unknown.

The sample was PBMCs or a T cell subset sorted from them (not recorded which). The chain uses TRBV7-9 and TRBJ1-5; no firm D call. The source is a man between 18 and 35 years old who had mild COVID-19 (a few samples of this study predate the infection). Cell type and time point are not known. For the CDR3, the DNA is TGTGCCAGCAGCTTAGGGGTGGGCGGGCAGCCCCAGCATTTT. Its protein product is CASSLGVGGQPQHF.